Sequencing of this TCR beta chain was carried out in a study of response to subunit inactivated influenza vaccine. Using its own MiXCR run on the RT-PCR reads, TCRdb lists one record per CDR3 protein. The sample holds more than 700,000 distinct CDR3 sequences, 20% to 25% seen once. The V and J ends lost 10 bases and 4 bases, in that order; junction bases with no gene match: 13. The CDR3 is 15 amino acids. Germline lookup yields CDR1 ENHRY and CDR2 SYGVKD. Study-level results: Each seasonal influenza vaccination recruits few new T cells, the authors suggested.

On this clonotype itself: Its antigen is undetermined.

The sample consisted of PBMCs from blood, taken more than 4 days after vaccination. V is TRBV10-3 and J is TRBJ2-3; 8 nucleotides line up with TRBD1. This receptor was obtained from a middle-aged man who received an inactivated influenza vaccine. CDR3 amino acids: CATGRDRQPSDTQYF. The CDR3 nucleotides are TGTGCCACCGGAAGGGACAGGCAGCCCTCAGATACGCAGTATTTT.